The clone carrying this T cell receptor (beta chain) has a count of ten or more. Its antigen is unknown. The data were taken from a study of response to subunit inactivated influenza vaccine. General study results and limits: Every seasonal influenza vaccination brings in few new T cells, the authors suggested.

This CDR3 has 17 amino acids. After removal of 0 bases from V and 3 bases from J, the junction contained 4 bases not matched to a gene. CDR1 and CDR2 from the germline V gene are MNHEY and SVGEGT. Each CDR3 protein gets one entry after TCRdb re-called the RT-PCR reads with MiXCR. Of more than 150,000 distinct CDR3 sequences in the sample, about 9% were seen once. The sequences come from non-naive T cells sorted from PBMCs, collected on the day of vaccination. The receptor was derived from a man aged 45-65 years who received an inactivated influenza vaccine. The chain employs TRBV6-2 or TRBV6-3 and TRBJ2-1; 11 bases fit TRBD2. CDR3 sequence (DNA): TGTGCCAGCAGTTACTCGACTAGCGGGACCCACTACAATGAGCAGTTCTTC. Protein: CASSYSTSGTHYNEQFF.